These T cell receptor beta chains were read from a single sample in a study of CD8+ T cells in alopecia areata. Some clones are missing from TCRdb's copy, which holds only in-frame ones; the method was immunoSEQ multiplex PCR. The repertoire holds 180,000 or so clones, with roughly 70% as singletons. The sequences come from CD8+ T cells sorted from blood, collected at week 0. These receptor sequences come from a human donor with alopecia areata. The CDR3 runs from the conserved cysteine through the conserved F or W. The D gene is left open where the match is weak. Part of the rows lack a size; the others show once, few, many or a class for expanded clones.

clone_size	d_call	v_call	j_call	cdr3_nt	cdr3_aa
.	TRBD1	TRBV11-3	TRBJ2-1	TGTGCCAGCAGCCCAGAGAGACAGGGGGCGCGGGTCAATGAGCAGTTCTTC	CASSPERQGARVNEQFF
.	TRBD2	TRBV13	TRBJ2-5	TGTGCCAGCAGCTTAGGACTAGCGGGGGCCAAGAGGGAGACCCAGTACTTC	CASSLGLAGAKRETQYF
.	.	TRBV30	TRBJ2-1	TGTGCCTGGAGTGTTAACCGTTACAATGAGCAGTTCTTC	CAWSVNRYNEQFF
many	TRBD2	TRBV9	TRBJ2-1	TGTGCCAGCAGCGGCCAAGCGGGGGGAGAGGGCCATGAGCAGTTCTTC	CASSGQAGGEGHEQFF
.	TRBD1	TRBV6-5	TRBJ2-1	TGTGCCAGCAGTTACTCGACAGGGTTAAATGAGCAGTTCTTC	CASSYSTGLNEQFF
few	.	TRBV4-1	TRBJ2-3	TGCGCCAGCAGACTCTTAGCCCTGAGCACAGATACGCAGTATTTT	CASRLLALSTDTQYF
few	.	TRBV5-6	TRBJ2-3	TGTGCCAGCAGTATTACCACAGATACGCAGTATTTT	CASSITTDTQYF
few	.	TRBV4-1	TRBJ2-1	TGCGCCAGCAGAACAATAGGAAATGAGCAGTTCTTC	CASRTIGNEQFF
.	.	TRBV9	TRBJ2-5	TGTGCCAGCAGCGGCGGGGGCAGCACCGGGGAGACCCAGTACTTC	CASSGGGSTGETQYF
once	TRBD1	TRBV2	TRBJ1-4	TGTGCCAGCAGCCTCAGGGGGTACGATGAAAAACTGTTTTTT	CASSLRGYDEKLFF
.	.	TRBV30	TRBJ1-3	TGTGCCTGGACCGGGACTCCAAACCTAAACACCATATATTTT	CAWTGTPNLNTIYF
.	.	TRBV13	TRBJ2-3	TGTGCCAGCAGCCAGGACACCACAGATACGCAGTATTTT	CASSQDTTDTQYF
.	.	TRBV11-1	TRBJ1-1	TGTGCCAGCAGCTTGAGGCGCATGAACACTGAAGCTTTCTTT	CASSLRRMNTEAFF
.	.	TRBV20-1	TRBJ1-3	TGCAGTGCTAGGGCCGGAAACACCATATATTTT	CSARAGNTIYF
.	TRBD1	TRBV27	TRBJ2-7	TGTGCCAGCAGTACGGGACAGGGAGACTCCTACGAGCAGTACTTC	CASSTGQGDSYEQYF
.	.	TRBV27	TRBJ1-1	TGTGCCAGCATGAGGGGCACTGAAGCTTTCTTT	CASMRGTEAFF
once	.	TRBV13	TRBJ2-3	TGTGCCAGCAGCTTAGGACCTCGGGGGCAGGGGATGTTAAGCACAGATACGCAGTATTTT	CASSLGPRGQGMLSTDTQYF
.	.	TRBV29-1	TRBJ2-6	TGCAGCGTTTACAGGTTCCCTGGGGCCAACGTCCTGACTTTC	CSVYRFPGANVLTF
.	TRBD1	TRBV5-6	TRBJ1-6	TGTGCCAGCAGCTTTGGACAGGGCGCACCCCTCCACTTT	CASSFGQGAPLHF
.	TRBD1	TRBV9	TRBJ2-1	TGTGCCAGCAGCGTAGCTTTCGGACAGGGCTACAATGAGCAGTTCTTC	CASSVAFGQGYNEQFF
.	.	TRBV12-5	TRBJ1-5	TGTGCTAGTGGCCAAGGACAGAGCAATCAGCCCCAGCATTTT	CASGQGQSNQPQHF
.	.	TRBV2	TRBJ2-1	TGTGCCAGCATTTCACAGGGGGGGAACAATGAGCAGTTCTTC	CASISQGGNNEQFF
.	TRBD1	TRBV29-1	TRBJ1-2	TGCAGCGTTGGGGGACAGGATGATGGCTACACCTTC	CSVGGQDDGYTF
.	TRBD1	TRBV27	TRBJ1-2	TGTGCCAGCAGTTCCGGACAGGGATCTAACTATGGCTACACCTTC	CASSSGQGSNYGYTF
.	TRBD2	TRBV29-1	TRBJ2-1	TGCAGCGTTGAAGGAAGTAGCGGGGGCTACAATGAGCAGTTCTTC	CSVEGSSGGYNEQFF
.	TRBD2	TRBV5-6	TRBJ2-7	TGTGCCAGCAGCGCGGGACTAACCGACGAGCAGTACTTC	CASSAGLTDEQYF
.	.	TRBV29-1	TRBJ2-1	TGCAGCGTTGAATACAGCTACTCCTACAATGAGCAGTTCTTC	CSVEYSYSYNEQFF
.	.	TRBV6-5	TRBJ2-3	TGTGCCAGTCACAGGGCCCCGGATACGCAGTATTTT	CASHRAPDTQYF
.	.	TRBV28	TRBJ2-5	TGTGCCAGCAGTTTTCAGGGTCGGGAGACCCAGTACTTC	CASSFQGRETQYF
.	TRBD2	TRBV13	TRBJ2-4	TGTGCCAGCAGCTGGGCTAGCGGGGGGGCCAAGAATGACATTCAGTACTTC	CASSWASGGAKNDIQYF
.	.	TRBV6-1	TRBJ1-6	TGTGCCAGCAGTGATTGGTCAGAAAATTCACCCCTCCACTTT	CASSDWSENSPLHF
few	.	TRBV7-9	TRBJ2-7	TGTGCCAGCAGCTTGGTCGCAGGGGAGAATAACGAGCAGTACTTC	CASSLVAGENNEQYF
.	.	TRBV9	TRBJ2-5	TGTGCCAGCAGCGTATACCCCTCGAGGAGCGGACCGTACCAAGAGACCCAGTACTTC	CASSVYPSRSGPYQETQYF
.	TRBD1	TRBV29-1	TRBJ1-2	TGCAGCGACGACTCACAGGGGGCGCGGGGCTACACCTTC	CSDDSQGARGYTF
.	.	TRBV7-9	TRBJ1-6	TGTGCCAGCCCTCGTTCACCCCTCCACTTT	CASPRSPLHF
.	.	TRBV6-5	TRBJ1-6	TGTGCCAGCAAGAATACAGGGTCAGGATCACCCCTCCACTTT	CASKNTGSGSPLHF
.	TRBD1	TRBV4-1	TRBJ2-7	TGCGCCAGCAGGGGGGACAGGAGCTCCTACGAGCAGTACTTC	CASRGDRSSYEQYF
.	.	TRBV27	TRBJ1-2	TGTGCCAGCAGAAGGGGGGTTTTCTCGGATGGCTACACCTTC	CASRRGVFSDGYTF
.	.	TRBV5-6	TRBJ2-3	TGTGCCAGCAGCACCCAACAGGCGGCCCTTGGTGTGTATTTT	CASSTQQAALGVYF
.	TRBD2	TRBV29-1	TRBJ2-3	TGCAGCGTTGAATTAGTGGGCGGGGGGGCCGATACGCAGTATTTT	CSVELVGGGADTQYF
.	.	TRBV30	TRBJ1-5	TGTGCCTGGAGTGTACCCGACAGAAGAGATCAGCCCCAGCATTTT	CAWSVPDRRDQPQHF
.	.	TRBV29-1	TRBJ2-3	TGCAGCGTTGAATCGACAGGAAGCACAGATACGCAGTATTTT	CSVESTGSTDTQYF
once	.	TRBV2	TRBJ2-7	TGTGCCATCAACGGGGACCCTTCCTACGAGCAGTACTTC	CAINGDPSYEQYF
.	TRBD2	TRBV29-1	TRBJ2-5	TGCAGCGTTGGACTAGCGGGGGGGCCGGTGGAGACCCAGTACTTC	CSVGLAGGPVETQYF
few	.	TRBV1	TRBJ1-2	TGCACCAGCAGCCAAGACTTGGGGGTTCGTTGTTCCTATGGCTACACCTTC	CTSSQDLGVRCSYGYTF